In its sample, the clone carrying this TCR beta chain was seen once. Its target is unknown. This sample stems from a study of cytomegalovirus exposure and HLA in healthy donors. The PCR made use of 60 Vbeta and 13 Jbeta primers. Sequenced by immunoSEQ multiplex PCR; TCRdb stores in-frame clones only, minus some. In the table there are some 120,000 clones, over 75% of which are singletons. V dropped 4 bases and J dropped 7; count of bases not matched to a gene: 7. Germline V CDR1 and CDR2: SGHNT, YYREEE (reference sequence). This CDR3 has 15 residues. Study findings and constraints: Cytomegalovirus association was listed for 150 to 200 TCR beta chains.

Regarding donors, all were healthy bone marrow donors. Donors showed nominal health when sampled, although they likely had unrecorded immune exposures. The chain joins TRBV5-4 to TRBJ1-4, with TRBD1 matching over 10 bases. This TCR came from a woman in her late teens or twenties in good health and CMV-seronegative. Specimen: PBMCs. The CDR3 reads CASSVGTGESEKLFF. The CDR3 nucleotides are TGTGCCAGCAGCGTTGGGACAGGGGAAAGTGAAAAACTGTTTTTT.